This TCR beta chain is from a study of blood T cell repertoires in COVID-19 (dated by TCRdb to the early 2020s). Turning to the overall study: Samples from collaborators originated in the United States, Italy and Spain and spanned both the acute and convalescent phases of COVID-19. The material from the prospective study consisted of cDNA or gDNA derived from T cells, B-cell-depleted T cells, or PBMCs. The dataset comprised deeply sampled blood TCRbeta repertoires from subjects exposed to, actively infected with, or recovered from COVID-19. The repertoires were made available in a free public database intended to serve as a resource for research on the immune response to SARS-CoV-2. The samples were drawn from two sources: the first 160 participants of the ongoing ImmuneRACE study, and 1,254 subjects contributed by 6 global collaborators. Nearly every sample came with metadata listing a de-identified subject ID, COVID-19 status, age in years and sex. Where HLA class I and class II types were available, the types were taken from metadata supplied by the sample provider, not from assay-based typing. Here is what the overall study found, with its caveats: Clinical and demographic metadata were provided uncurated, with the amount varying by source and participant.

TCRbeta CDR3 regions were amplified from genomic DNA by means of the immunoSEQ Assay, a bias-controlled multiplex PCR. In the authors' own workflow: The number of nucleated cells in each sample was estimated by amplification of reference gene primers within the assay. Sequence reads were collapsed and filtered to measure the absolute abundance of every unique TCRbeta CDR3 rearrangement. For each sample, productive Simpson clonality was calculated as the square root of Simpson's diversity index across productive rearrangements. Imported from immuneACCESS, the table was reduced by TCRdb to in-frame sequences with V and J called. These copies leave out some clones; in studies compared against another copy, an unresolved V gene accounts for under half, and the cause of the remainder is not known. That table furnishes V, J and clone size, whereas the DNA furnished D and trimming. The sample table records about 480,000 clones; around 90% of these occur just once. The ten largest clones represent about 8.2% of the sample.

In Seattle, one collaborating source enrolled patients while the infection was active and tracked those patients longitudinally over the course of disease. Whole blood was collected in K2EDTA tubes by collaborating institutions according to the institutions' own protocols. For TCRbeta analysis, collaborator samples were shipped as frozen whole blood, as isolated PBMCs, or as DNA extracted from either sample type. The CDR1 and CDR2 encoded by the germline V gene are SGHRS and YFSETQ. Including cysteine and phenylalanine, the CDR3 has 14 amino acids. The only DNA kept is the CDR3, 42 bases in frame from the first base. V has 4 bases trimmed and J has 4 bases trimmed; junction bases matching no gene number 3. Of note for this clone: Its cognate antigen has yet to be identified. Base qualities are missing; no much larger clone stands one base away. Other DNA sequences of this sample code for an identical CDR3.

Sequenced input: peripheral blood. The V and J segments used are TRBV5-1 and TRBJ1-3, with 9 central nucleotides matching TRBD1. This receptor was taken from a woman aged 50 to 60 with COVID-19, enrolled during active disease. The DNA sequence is TGCGCCAGCAGCCTGGGGACAGGGGGAAACACCATATATTTT. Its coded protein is CASSLGTGGNTIYF.